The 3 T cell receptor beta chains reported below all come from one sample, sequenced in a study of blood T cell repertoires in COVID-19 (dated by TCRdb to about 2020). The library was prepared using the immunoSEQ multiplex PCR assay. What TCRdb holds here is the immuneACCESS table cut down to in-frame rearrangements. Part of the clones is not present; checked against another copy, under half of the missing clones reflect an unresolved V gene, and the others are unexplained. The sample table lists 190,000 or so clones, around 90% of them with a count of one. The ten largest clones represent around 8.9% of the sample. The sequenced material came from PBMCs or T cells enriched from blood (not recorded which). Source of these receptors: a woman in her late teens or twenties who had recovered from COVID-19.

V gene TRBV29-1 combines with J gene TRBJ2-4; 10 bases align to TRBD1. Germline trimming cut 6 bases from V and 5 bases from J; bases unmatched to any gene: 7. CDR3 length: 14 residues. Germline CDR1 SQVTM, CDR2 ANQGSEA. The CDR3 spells CSVGQGGAQNIQYF. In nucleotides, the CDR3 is TGCAGCGTAGGACAGGGGGGGGCTCAAAACATTCAGTACTTC.

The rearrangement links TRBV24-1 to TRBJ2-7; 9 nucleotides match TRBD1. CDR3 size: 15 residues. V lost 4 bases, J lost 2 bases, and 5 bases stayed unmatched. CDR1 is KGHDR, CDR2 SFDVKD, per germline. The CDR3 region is CATSDRRQGAYEQYF. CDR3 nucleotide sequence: TGTGCCACCAGTGACCGAAGACAGGGGGCCTACGAGCAGTACTTC.

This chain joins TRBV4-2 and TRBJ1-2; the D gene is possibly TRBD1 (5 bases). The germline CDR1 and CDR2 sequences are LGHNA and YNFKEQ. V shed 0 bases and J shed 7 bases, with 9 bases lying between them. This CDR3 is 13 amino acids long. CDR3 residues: CASSQDRQGGYTF. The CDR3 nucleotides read TGTGCCAGCAGCCAAGATCGTCAGGGTGGCTACACCTTC.